This T cell receptor (beta chain) was captured in a study of blood T cell repertoires in COVID-19. The CDR3 is 13 residues long. V lost 8 bases, J lost 7 bases, and 17 bases lay in between. CDR1 MGHDK and CDR2 SYGVNS come from the germline V gene. Method: immunoSEQ multiplex PCR; TCRdb's copy keeps in-frame clones and lacks some. The data show roughly 230,000 clones, over 80% seen once. The sequencing input was peripheral blood. This TCR derives from a man between 35 and 55 years old with acute or convalescent COVID-19. The V gene is TRBV25-1, the J gene TRBJ1-2, with D hard to call. CDR3 loop: CASPVRRSGGYTF. For the CDR3, the DNA is TGTGCCAGCCCCGTAAGAAGGAGCGGTGGCTACACCTTC.